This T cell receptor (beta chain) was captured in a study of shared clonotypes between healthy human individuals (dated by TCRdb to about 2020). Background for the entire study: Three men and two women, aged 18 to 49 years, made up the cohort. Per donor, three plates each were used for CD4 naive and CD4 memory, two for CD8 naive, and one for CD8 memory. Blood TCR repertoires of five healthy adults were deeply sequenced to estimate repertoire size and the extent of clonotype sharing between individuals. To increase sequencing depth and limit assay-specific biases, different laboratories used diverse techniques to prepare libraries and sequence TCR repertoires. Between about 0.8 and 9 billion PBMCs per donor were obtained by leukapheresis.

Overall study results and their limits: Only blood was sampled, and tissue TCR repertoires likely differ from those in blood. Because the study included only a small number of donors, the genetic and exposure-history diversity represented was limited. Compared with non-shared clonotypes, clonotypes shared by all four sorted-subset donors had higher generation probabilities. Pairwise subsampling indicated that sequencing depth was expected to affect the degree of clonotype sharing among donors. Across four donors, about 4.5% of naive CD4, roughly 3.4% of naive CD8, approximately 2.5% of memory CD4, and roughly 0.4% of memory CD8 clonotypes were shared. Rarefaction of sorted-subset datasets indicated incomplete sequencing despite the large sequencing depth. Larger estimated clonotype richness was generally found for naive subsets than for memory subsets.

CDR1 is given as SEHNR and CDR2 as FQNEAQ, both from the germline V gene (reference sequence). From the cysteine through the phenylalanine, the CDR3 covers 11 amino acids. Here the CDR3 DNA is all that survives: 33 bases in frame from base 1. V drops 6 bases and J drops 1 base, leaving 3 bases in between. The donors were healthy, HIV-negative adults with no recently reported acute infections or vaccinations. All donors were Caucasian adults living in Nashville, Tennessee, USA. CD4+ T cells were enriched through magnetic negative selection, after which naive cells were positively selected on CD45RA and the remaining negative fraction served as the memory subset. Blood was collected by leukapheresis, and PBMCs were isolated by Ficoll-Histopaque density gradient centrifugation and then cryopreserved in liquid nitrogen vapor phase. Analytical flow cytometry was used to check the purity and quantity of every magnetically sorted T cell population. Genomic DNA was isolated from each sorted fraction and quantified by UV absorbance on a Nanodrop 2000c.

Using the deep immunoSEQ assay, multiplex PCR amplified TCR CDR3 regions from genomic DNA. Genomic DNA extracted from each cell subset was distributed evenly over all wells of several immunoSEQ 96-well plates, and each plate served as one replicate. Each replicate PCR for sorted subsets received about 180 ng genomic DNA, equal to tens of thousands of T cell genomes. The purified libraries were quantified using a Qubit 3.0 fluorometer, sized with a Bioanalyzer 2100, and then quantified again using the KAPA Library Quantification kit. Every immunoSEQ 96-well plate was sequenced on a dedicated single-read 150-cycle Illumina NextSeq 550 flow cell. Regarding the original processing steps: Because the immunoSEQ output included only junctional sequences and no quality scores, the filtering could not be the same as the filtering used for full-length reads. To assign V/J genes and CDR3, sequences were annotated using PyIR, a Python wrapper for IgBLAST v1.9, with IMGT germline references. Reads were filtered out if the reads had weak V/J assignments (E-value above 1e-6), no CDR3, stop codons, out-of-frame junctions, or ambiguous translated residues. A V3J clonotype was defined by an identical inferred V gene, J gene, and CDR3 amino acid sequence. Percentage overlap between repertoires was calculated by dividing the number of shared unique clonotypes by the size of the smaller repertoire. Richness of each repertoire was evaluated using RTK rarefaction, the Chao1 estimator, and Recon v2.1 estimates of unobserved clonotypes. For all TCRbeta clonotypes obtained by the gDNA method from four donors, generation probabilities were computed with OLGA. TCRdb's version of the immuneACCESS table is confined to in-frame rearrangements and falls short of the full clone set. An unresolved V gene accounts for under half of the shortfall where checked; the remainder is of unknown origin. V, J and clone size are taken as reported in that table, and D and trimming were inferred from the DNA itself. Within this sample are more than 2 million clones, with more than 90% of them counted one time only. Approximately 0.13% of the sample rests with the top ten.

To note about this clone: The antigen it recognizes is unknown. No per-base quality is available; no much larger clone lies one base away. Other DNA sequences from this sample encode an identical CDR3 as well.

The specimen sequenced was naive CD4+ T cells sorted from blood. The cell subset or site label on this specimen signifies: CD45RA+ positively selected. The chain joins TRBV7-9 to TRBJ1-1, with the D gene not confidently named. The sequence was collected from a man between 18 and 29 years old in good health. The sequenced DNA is TGTGCCAGCAGTCGGAACACTGAAGCTTTCTTT. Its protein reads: CASSRNTEAFF.